This TCR beta chain was found in a study of blood T cell repertoires in COVID-19. Study summary: Acute and convalescent COVID-19 samples came from the United States, Italy and Spain. T cells, B-cell-depleted T cells, or PBMCs supplied cDNA or gDNA.

Per the authors' pipeline: Amplification of reference gene primers was used by the study to estimate nucleated cell counts. Profiled with immunoSEQ multiplex PCR; TCRdb holds only in-frame clones, not every one. For V, J and clone size, that table is used; D and trimming come from the DNA. The sample has approximately 200,000 clones; around 83% are singletons. The length of the CDR3 is 14 residues. The germline V gene encodes CDR1 MNHEY and CDR2 SMNVEV (reference sequence). The V and J ends lost 1 base and 9 bases respectively, with 10 bases between them. This clonotype was obtained from a man in his forties with acute or convalescent COVID-19. Sequencing used peripheral blood. The chain combines TRBV27 with TRBJ1-6, with no clear D. CDR3 nucleotide sequence: TGTGCCAGCAGTTTATGGGGAGGTAGTTCACCCCTCCACTTT. Translating it yields CASSLWGGSSPLHF.